A selection of T cell receptor beta chains follows, all from one sample in a study of CD8 T cells in ankylosing spondylitis. TCRdb ran MiXCR on the 5' RACE reads and lists one entry per CDR3 protein. The table shows some 840,000 distinct CDR3 sequences, with 10% to 15% occurring only once. The sample consisted of blood, either unsorted or a sorted T cell fraction (not recorded which). These receptor sequences come from a male donor with ankylosing spondylitis. Each CDR3 is given with its conserved first and last residue. The D gene is left open where the match is weak. Expanded clones get a size class; other rows say once, few or many, or leave the size out.

>TRBJ1-4|NA|TRBV5-1|few
CASSLAGTADEKLFF
TGCGCCAGCAGCTTGGCCGGGACGGCGGATGAAAAACTGTTTTTT
>TRBJ1-3|NA|TRBV29-1|many
CSVEELTGWNTIYF
TGCAGCGTTGAAGAGCTCACAGGGTGGAACACCATATATTTT
>TRBJ2-2|TRBD2|TRBV7-3|many
CASSSSGLRSGELFF
TGTGCCAGCAGCTCCTCGGGACTACGGTCCGGGGAGCTGTTTTTT
>TRBJ2-5|NA|TRBV5-5|NA
CASSLDGQSPETQYF
TGTGCCAGCAGCTTGGACGGACAATCCCCAGAGACCCAGTACTTC
>TRBJ1-6|NA|TRBV12-3/TRBV12-4|NA
CASSFPGGNSPLHF
TGTGCCAGCAGTTTTCCCGGGGGAAATTCACCCCTCCACTTT
>TRBJ1-1|NA|TRBV20-1|NA
CSARLMNTEAFF
TGCAGTGCTAGACTCATGAACACTGAAGCTTTCTTT
>TRBJ2-5|NA|TRBV10-1|NA
CASSEKVAQETQYF
TGCGCCAGCAGTGAGAAGGTAGCTCAAGAGACCCAGTACTTC
>TRBJ2-1|TRBD2|TRBV4-1|few
CASSQVSSGNGEQFF
TGCGCCAGCAGCCAAGTTTCTAGCGGGAACGGTGAGCAGTTCTTC
>TRBJ2-1|TRBD1|TRBV5-1|NA
CASSLSWDSLREQFF
TGCGCCAGCAGCCTTTCCTGGGACAGTTTACGCGAGCAGTTCTTC
>TRBJ1-2|NA|TRBV10-3|many
CAISPGRPSGYTF
TGTGCCATCAGTCCTGGCCGGCCCTCCGGCTACACCTTC
>TRBJ1-2|NA|TRBV4-3|few
CASSSGTGNLYGYTF
TGCGCCAGCAGCTCGGGGACTGGGAATCTCTATGGCTACACCTTC
>TRBJ2-7|NA|TRBV20-1|many
CSARTAYDEQYF
TGCAGTGCGAGAACAGCATACGACGAGCAGTACTTC
>TRBJ1-1|NA|TRBV6-2/TRBV6-3|few
CASRTLRRTEAFF
TGTGCCAGTCGGACTCTACGGCGCACTGAAGCTTTCTTT
>TRBJ1-4|TRBD1|TRBV19|NA
CASKTTGGVSNEKLFF
TGTGCCAGCAAAACGACAGGGGGCGTGTCTAATGAAAAACTGTTTTTT
>TRBJ2-2|TRBD2|TRBV11-2|NA
CASSGLAGGQRNTGELFF
TGTGCCAGCAGCGGACTAGCGGGAGGCCAGAGAAACACCGGGGAGCTGTTTTTT
>TRBJ1-1|NA|TRBV20-1|few
CSASFGHQLMNTEAFF
TGCAGTGCCTCATTCGGGCACCAGTTGATGAACACTGAAGCTTTCTTT
>TRBJ2-5|NA|TRBV24-1|few
CATSDFVSLEETQYF
TGTGCCACCAGTGATTTTGTTTCCCTCGAGGAGACCCAGTACTTC
>TRBJ2-1|NA|TRBV2|NA
CASRANRPNEQFF
TGTGCCAGCAGAGCGAACAGGCCAAATGAGCAGTTCTTC
>TRBJ2-1|NA|TRBV11-2|few
CASSATSASYNEQFF
TGTGCCAGCAGCGCTACATCCGCCTCCTACAATGAGCAGTTCTTC
>TRBJ2-7|NA|TRBV7-2|many
CASSLGLWSLDEQYF
TGTGCCAGCAGCTTAGGGTTGTGGAGTCTGGACGAGCAGTACTTC
>TRBJ1-2|NA|TRBV5-1|NA
CASRVRATIYGYTF
TGCGCCAGCAGGGTTCGGGCTACCATCTATGGCTACACCTTC
>TRBJ1-1|NA|TRBV20-1|few
CSARDPGEEEAFF
TGCAGTGCTAGAGATCCGGGGGAAGAAGAAGCTTTCTTT
>TRBJ1-1|NA|TRBV20-1|many
CSARTLAGPTEAFF
TGCAGTGCTAGAACCCTCGCGGGACCTACTGAAGCTTTCTTT
>TRBJ1-2|NA|TRBV20-1|NA
CSARDRTGYTF
TGCAGTGCTAGAGATCGCACCGGCTACACCTTC
>TRBJ2-7|TRBD2|TRBV18|few
CASSLGTSGRTYEQYF
TGTGCCAGCTCATTAGGGACTAGCGGGAGGACCTACGAGCAGTACTTC
>TRBJ2-2|NA|TRBV12-3/TRBV12-4|NA
CASSPSASTNTGELFF
TGTGCCAGCAGTCCCTCGGCCTCTACGAACACCGGGGAGCTGTTTTTT
>TRBJ1-2|NA|TRBV18|NA
CASSPGRTDLYGYTF
TGTGCCAGCTCACCTGGACGGACAGACCTCTATGGCTACACCTTC
>TRBJ2-1|TRBD1|TRBV29-1|few
CSVQAGDRVYNEQFF
TGCAGCGTTCAGGCGGGGGACAGGGTCTACAATGAGCAGTTCTTC
>TRBJ2-7|NA|TRBV6-1|once
CASTSGPYYEQYF
TGTGCCAGCACGAGTGGTCCTTACTACGAGCAGTACTTC
>TRBJ2-7|NA|TRBV20-1|few
CSPRDPTHYEQYF
TGCAGTCCAAGAGACCCGACTCACTACGAGCAGTACTTC
>TRBJ2-1|NA|TRBV20-1|few
CSARSGQGPYNEQFF
TGCAGTGCTAGATCCGGGCAGGGACCCTACAATGAGCAGTTCTTC
>TRBJ2-1|TRBD2|TRBV7-9|NA
CASRELAGGREQFF
TGTGCCAGCAGAGAACTAGCGGGGGGACGGGAGCAGTTCTTC
>TRBJ1-1|TRBD1|TRBV5-1|NA
CASNPWGQHTEAFF
TGCGCCAGCAACCCGTGGGGACAGCACACTGAAGCTTTCTTT
>TRBJ2-1|TRBD1|TRBV10-3|NA
CAISGYSGTGAYNEQFF
TGTGCCATCAGTGGCTATTCCGGGACAGGGGCCTACAATGAGCAGTTCTTC
>TRBJ1-6|NA|TRBV18|few
CASSPSGRDNSPLHF
TGTGCCAGCTCACCATCGGGCAGAGACAATTCACCCCTCCACTTT
>TRBJ2-3|NA|TRBV4-2|NA
CASSQGTTARRTDTQYF
TGTGCCAGCAGCCAAGGTACAACAGCCCGACGCACAGATACGCAGTATTTT
>TRBJ1-3|TRBD1|TRBV19|NA
CASSIRGQGSGNTIYF
TGTGCCAGTAGTATCCGCGGACAGGGATCTGGAAACACCATATATTTT
>TRBJ2-5|NA|TRBV25-1|NA
CASSKQGGGETQYF
TGTGCCAGCAGTAAACAGGGGGGAGGGGAGACCCAGTACTTC
>TRBJ2-3|TRBD2|TRBV20-1|NA
CSATGTSYTDTQYF
TGCAGTGCTACCGGGACTAGTTACACAGATACGCAGTATTTT
>TRBJ1-6|TRBD1|TRBV30|few
CAWSATGVYNSPLHF
TGTGCCTGGAGTGCGACAGGGGTCTATAATTCACCCCTCCACTTT